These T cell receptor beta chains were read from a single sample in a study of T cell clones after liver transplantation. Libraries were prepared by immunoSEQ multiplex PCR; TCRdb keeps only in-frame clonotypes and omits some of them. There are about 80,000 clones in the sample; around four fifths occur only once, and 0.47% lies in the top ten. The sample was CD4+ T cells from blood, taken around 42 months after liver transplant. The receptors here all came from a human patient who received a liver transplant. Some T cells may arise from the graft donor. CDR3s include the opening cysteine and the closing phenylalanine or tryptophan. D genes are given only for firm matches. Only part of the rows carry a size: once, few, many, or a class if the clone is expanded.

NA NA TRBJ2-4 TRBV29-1 TGCAGCGTTGGGTCTGCCCCCGAAAACATTCAGTACTTC CSVGSAPENIQYF
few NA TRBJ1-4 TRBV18 TGTGCCAGCTCACCGGCCAGATTGACGGGACCCATTAAGGCACTGTTTTTT CASSPARLTGPIKALFF
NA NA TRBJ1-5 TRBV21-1 TGTGCCAGCAGCAAAGGCGCAGGGATCCAGCCCCAGCATTTT CASSKGAGIQPQHF
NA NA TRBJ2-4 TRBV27 TGTGCCAGCAGTCTCAGACAGTCTAAAGCCAAAAACATTCAGTACTTC CASSLRQSKAKNIQYF
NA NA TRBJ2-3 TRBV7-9 TGTGCCAGCAGCTTCGGGCAATACCTTTACACAGATACGCAGTATTTT CASSFGQYLYTDTQYF
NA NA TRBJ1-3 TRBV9 TGTGCCAGCAGCGTAGAGGGTGGGATCGGAAACACCATATATTTT CASSVEGGIGNTIYF
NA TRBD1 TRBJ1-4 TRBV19 TGTGCCAGTAGTGGGACAGGGGCTGAAAAACTGTTTTTT CASSGTGAEKLFF
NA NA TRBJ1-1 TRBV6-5 TGTGCCAGCAGTTACTTGGGACCCTTCGAAGCTTTCTTT CASSYLGPFEAFF
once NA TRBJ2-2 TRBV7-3 TGTGCCAGCAGCTCGCAATGGGGAGGGGAGCTGTTTTTT CASSSQWGGELFF
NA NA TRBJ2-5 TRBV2 TGTGCCAGCAGTGACGCTAGGCGTGAGACCCAGTACTTC CASSDARRETQYF
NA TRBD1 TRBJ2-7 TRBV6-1 TGTGCCAGCAGTGAAGGGCAGGGGGCGTTCTACGAGCAGTACTTC CASSEGQGAFYEQYF
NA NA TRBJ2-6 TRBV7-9 TGTGCCAGCAGCCCCTCAGTCTCTGGGGCCAACGTCCTGACTTTC CASSPSVSGANVLTF
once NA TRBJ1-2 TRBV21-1 TGTGCCAGCAGCAAAGGGATGGCAGGGGGCTTCCATGGCTACACCTTC CASSKGMAGGFHGYTF
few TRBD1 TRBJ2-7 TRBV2 TGTGCCAGCAGTGGGACAGGGGGCTACGAGCAGTACTTC CASSGTGGYEQYF
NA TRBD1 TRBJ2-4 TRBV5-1 TGCGCCAGCAGCTCCGGGACAGGGGCGGGTGGGGCCAAAAACATTCAGTACTTC CASSSGTGAGGAKNIQYF
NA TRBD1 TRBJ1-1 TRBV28 TGTGCCAGCAGAAATTGGGACAGGAGGAACACTGAAGCTTTCTTT CASRNWDRRNTEAFF
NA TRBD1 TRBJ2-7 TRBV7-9 TGTGCCAGCAGCTGGGGACAGGGGGCAGGGTACGAGCAGTACTTC CASSWGQGAGYEQYF
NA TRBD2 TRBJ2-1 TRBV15 TGTGCCACCAGCAGAGGGGCTAGCGGGAGAAAGAATGAGCAGTTCTTC CATSRGASGRKNEQFF
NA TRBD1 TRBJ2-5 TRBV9 TGTGCCAGCAGCGTCGGGACAGGGGTGCAAGAGACCCAGTACTTC CASSVGTGVQETQYF
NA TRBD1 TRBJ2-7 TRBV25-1 TGTGCCAGTTCCCGGGACAGCGCCTACGAGCAGTACTTC CASSRDSAYEQYF
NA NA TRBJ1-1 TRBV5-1 TGCGCCAGCAGCGTACTCCCGACAGTCTCCCTGAACACTGAAGCTTTCTTT CASSVLPTVSLNTEAFF
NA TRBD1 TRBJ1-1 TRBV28 TGTGCCAGCAGGTCACAGGGGGGTGAGAACACTGAAGCTTTCTTT CASRSQGGENTEAFF
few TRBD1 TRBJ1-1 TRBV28 TGTGCCAGCAGTTCGCCGGGACAGGGATGGTCGTACACTGAAGCTTTCTTT CASSSPGQGWSYTEAFF
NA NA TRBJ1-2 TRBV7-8 TGTGCCAGCAGCTTACTCCAATCGGACTATGGCTACACCTTC CASSLLQSDYGYTF
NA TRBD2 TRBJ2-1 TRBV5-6 TGTGCCAGCAGCTTGCGCCTAGGGCTAGCGGGAGATAGTGAGCAGTTCTTC CASSLRLGLAGDSEQFF
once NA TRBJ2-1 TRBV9 TGTGCCAGCAGCTTTGCCTCGGGAGACAATGAGCAGTTCTTC CASSFASGDNEQFF
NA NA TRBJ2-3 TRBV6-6 TGTGCCAGCACCAGGGAGGGGGCGAGCACAGATACGCAGTATTTT CASTREGASTDTQYF
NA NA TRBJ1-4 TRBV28 TGTGCCAGCACCGGGGAGCAGTCGAATGAAAAACTGTTTTTT CASTGEQSNEKLFF
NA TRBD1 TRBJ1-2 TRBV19 TGTGCCAGTAGGGAAGGATTGGGACAGGGGGCGCGAATCTATGGCTACACCTTC CASREGLGQGARIYGYTF
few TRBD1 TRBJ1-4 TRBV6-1 TGTGCCATTAAGACAGGGCACAATGAAAAACTGTTTTTT CAIKTGHNEKLFF
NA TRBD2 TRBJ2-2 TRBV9 TGTGGTAGCGGGAGGGCCCTCGCCGGGGAGCTGTTTTTT CGSGRALAGELFF
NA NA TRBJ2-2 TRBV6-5 TGTGCCAGCAGCCCCAGGGCCGGGGCCGGGGAGCTGTTTTTT CASSPRAGAGELFF
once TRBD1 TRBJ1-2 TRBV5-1 TGCGCCAGCAGCCCCTCTCCCGGGACAGGTCATGGCTACACCTTC CASSPSPGTGHGYTF
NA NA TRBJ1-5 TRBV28 TGTGCCAGCAGTTTCCGCCAGCCCCAGCATTTT CASSFRQPQHF
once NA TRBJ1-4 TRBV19 TGTGCCAGTAGTATAGCGAAGGATGAAAAACTGTTTTTT CASSIAKDEKLFF
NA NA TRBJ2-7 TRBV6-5 TGTGCCAGCAGACCCCAGGGTGGGACCTACGAGCAGTACTTC CASRPQGGTYEQYF
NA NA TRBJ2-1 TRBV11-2 TGTGCCAGCAGCTTAGGGGTCCGGAACAATGAGCAGTTCTTC CASSLGVRNNEQFF
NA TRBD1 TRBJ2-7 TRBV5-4 TGTGCCAGCAGCTTGTTCTGGACAGGGACCAGATGGCCCTACTTC CASSLFWTGTRWPYF
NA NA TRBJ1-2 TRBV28 TGTGCCAGCAGTTTAGGGGGGAAGGTTCATGGCTACACCTTC CASSLGGKVHGYTF
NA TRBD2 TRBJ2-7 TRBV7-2 TGTGCCAGCAGCTTAGGGGCGGGAGGGCCCCACGAGCAGTACTTC CASSLGAGGPHEQYF
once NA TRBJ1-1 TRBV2 TGTGCCAGTCAGAAGACGGTGAACACTGAAGCTTTCTTT CASQKTVNTEAFF
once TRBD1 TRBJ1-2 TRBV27 TGTGCCAGCAGTTTAGAGGGGACAGGGAATGGCTACACCTTC CASSLEGTGNGYTF
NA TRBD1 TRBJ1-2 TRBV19 TGTGCCACCAAGACAGGGCGTCCCATCTATGGCTACACCTTC CATKTGRPIYGYTF
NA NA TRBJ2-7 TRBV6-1 TGTGCCAGCAGCCTAGTTAGGGGCGAGCAGTACTTC CASSLVRGEQYF
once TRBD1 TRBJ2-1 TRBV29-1 TGCAGCGTTAACAGGGGCGCCGACTACAATGAGCAGTTCTTC CSVNRGADYNEQFF
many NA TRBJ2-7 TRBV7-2 TGTGCCAGCAGCTTAAGTTGGGAGGACGAGCAGTACTTC CASSLSWEDEQYF